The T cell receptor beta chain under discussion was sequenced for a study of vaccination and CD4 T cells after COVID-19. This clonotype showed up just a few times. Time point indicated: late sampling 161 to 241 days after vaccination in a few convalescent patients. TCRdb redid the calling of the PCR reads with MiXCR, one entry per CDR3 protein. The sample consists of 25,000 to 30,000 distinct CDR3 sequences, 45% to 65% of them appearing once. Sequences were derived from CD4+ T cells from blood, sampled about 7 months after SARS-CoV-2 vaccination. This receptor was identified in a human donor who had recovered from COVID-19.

CDR3 sequence: CASSLIGQGNEQYF. The CDR3 nucleotides read TGTGCCAGCAGCTTAATAGGACAGGGGAACGAGCAGTACTTC. The rearrangement links TRBV7-2 to TRBJ2-7; TRBD1 matches at 9 bases. This CDR3 is built from 14 residues. Trimming removed 2 bases from V and 5 bases from J; junction bases left unmatched: 4. Germline V gene data show CDR1 as SGHTA and CDR2 as FQGNSA. Full variable domain (rest looked up from reference TRBV7-2 and TRBJ2-7): GAGVSQSPSNKVTEKGKDVELRCDPISGHTALYWYRQSLGQGLEFLIYFQGNSAPDKSGLPSDRFSAERTGGSVSTLTIQRTQQEDSAVYLCASSLIGQGNEQYFGPGTRLTVT.